Described below is a single TCR beta chain sequence and its context. Its antigen is unknown. Repertoires were generated with immunoSEQ multiplex PCR, while TCRdb's copy carries only in-frame clones and drops some. Of some 55,000 clones listed, about 89% are singletons. These data come from a study of graft-versus-host responses after intestinal transplantation. Study overall: Following induction with anti-thymocyte globulin, all recipients were given tacrolimus and steroids for roughly three years.

General study findings and limits: Early after transplant, HvG clones declined as circulating GvH clones peaked. The presence of high graft-versus-host to host-versus-graft clonal ratios in allografts characterized patients with graft-donor T cell macrochimerism.

This CDR3 contains 17 residues. The V gene lost 10 bases and the J gene lost 0 bases, with 19 bases spanning the gap. The V call is TRBV23-1, the J call TRBJ2-6, with D maybe TRBD2 (6 bases). TRBV23-1 is labeled an ORF, and its function is uncertain. Sequences were derived from PBMCs, sampled 650 to 690 days after intestinal transplant. This receptor was identified in a human patient who received an intestinal transplant, so some T cells may come from the graft donor. The CDR3 DNA reads as TGCGCCACCCGGGGGATGGGGGAAAACTCTGGGGCCAACGTCCTGACTTTC. Residues: CATRGMGENSGANVLTF.